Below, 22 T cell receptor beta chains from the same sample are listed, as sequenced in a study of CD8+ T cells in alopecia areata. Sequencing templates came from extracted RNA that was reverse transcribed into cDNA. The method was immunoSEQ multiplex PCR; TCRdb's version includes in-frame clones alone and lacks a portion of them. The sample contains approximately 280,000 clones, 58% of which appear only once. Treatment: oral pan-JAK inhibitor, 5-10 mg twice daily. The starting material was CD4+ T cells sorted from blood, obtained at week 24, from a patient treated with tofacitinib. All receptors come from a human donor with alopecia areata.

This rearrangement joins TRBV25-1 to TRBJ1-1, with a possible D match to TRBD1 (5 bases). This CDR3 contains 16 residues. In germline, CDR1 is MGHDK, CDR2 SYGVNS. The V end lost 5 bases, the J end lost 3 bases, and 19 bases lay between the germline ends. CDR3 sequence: CASSRMDILGDTEAFF. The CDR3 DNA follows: TGTGCCAGCAGTAGGATGGACATACTGGGGGACACTGAAGCTTTCTTT.

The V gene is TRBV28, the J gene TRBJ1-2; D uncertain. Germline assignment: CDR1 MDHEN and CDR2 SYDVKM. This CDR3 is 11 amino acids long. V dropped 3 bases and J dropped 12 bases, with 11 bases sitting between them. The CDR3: CASSFTSSHTF. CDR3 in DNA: TGTGCCAGCAGTTTCACATCGTCCCACACCTTC.

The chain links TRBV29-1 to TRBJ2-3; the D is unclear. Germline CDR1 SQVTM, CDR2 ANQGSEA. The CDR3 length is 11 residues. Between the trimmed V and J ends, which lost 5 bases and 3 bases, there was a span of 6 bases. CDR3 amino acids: CSVMTTDTQYF. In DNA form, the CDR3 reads TGCAGCGTTATGACAACAGATACGCAGTATTTT.

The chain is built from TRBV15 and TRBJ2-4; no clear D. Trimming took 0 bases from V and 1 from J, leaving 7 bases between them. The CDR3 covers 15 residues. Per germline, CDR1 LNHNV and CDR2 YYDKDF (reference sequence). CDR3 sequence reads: CATSRDRAAKNIQYF. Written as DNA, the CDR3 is TGTGCCACCAGCAGAGATAGGGCGGCCAAAAACATTCAGTACTTC.

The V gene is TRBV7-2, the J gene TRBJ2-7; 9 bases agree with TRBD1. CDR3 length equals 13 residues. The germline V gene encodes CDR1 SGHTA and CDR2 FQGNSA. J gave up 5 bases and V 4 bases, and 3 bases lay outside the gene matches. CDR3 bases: TGTGCCAGCAGCTCCCGGACAGGGGACGAGCAGTACTTC. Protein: CASSSRTGDEQYF.

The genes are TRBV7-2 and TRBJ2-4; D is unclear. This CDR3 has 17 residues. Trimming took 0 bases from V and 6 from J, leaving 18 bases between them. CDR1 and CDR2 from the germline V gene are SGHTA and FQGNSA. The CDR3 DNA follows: TGTGCCAGCAGCTTAGCGAGTGGCGGAGCCCGGTCAAACATTCAGTACTTC. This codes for CASSLASGGARSNIQYF.

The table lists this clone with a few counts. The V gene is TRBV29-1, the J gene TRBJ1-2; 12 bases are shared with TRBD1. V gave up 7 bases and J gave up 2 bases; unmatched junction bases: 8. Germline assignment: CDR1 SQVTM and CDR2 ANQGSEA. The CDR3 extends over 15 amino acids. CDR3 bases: TGCAGCGCCGGGACAGGGGGCGGATTAAACTATGGCTACACCTTC. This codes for CSAGTGGGLNYGYTF.

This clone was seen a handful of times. In DNA, the CDR3 is TGTGCCATCAAGCAGCACGGAAACACAGATACGCAGTATTTT. Protein sequence: CAIKQHGNTDTQYF. V is TRBV10-3 and J is TRBJ2-3, with no clear D. The V end lost 7 bases, the J end lost 2 bases, and 13 bases lay between the germline ends. CDR3 length: 14 amino acids. Germline V lookup: CDR1 ENHRY, CDR2 SYGVKD.

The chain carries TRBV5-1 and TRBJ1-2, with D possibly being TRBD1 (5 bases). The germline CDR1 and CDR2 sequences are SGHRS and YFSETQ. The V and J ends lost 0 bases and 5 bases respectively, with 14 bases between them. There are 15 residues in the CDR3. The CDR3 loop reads CASSLERGREYGYTF. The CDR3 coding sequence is TGCGCCAGCAGCTTGGAACGGGGCAGGGAGTATGGCTACACCTTC. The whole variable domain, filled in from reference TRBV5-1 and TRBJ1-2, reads KAGVTQTPRYLIKTRGQQVTLSCSPISGHRSVSWYQQTPGQGLQFLFEYFSETQRNKGNFPGRFSGRQFSNSRSEMNVSTLELGDSALYLCASSLERGREYGYTFGSGTRLTVV.

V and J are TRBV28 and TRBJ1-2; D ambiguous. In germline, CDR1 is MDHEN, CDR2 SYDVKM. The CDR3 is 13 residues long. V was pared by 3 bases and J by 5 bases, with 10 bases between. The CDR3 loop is CASSFGRKYGYTF. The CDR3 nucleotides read TGTGCCAGCAGTTTCGGCAGGAAGTATGGCTACACCTTC.

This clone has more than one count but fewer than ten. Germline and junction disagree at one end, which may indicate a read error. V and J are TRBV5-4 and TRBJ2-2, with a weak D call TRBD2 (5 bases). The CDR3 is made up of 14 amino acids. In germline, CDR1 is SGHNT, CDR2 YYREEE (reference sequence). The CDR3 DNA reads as TGCGCCAGCAGCCAAGTCGGGAAGATTGGGGAGCTGTTTTTT. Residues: CASSQVGKIGELFF.

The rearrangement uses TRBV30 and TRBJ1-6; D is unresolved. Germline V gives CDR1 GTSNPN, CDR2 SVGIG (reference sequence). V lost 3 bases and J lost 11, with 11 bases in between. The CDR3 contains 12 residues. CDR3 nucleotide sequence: TGTGCCTGGAGGGAAGCGTGGGCACCCCTCCACTTT. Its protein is CAWREAWAPLHF.

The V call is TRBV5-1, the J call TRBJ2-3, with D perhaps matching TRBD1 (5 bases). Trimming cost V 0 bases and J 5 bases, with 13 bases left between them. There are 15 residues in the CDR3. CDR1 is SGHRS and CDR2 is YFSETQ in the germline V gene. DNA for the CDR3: TGCGCCAGCAGCTTGGAGTGGCAGGGTGAAGATACGCAGTATTTT. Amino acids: CASSLEWQGEDTQYF.

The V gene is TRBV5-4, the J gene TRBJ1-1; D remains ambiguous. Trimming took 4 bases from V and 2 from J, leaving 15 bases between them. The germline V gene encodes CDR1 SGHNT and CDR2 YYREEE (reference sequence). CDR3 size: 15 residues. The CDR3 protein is CASSTPTGRNTEAFF. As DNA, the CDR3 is TGTGCCAGCAGCACTCCTACGGGCCGCAACACTGAAGCTTTCTTT.

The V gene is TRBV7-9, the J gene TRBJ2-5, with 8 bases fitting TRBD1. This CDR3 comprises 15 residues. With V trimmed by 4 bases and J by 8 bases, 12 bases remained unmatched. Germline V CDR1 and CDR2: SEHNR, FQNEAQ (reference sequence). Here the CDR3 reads CASSSVAGGAITQYF. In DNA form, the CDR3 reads TGTGCCAGCAGCTCTGTCGCAGGGGGCGCGATAACCCAGTACTTC.

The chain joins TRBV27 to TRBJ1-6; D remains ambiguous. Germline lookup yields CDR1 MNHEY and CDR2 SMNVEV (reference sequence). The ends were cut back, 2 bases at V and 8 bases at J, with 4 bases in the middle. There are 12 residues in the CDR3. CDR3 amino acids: CASSLLHSPLHF. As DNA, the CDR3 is TGTGCCAGCAGTTTACTACATTCACCCCTCCACTTT.

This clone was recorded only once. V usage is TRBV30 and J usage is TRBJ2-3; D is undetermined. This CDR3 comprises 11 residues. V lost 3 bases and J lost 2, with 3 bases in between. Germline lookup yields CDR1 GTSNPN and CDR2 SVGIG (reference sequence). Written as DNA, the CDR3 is TGTGCCTGGAGATTCACAGATACGCAGTATTTT. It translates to CAWRFTDTQYF.

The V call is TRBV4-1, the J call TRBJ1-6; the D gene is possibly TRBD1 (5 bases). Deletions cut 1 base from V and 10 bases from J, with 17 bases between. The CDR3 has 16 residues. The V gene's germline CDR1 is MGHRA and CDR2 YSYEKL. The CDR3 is CASSQVARVDYSPLHF. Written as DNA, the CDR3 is TGCGCCAGCAGCCAAGTGGCCAGGGTAGATTACTCACCCCTCCACTTT.

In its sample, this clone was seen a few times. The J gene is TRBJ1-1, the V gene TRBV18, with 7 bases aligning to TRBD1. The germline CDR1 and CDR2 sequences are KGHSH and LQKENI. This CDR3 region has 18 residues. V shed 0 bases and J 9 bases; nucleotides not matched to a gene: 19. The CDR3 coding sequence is TGTGCCAGCTCACCACCGAGAGGACAGGAGGGACCACGTGTACAAGCTTTCTTT. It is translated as CASSPPRGQEGPRVQAFF.

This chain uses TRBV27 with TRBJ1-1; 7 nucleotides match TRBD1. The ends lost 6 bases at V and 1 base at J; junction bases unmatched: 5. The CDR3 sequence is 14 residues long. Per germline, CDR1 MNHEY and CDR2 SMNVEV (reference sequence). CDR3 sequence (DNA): TGTGCCAGCAGCCCGGGACAGAAGAACACTGAAGCTTTCTTT. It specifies CASSPGQKNTEAFF.

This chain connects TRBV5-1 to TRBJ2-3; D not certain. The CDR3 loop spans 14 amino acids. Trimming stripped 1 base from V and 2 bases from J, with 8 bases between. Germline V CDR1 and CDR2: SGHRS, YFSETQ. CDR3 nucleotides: TGCGCCAGCAGCTTGACTACCTCCACAGATACGCAGTATTTT. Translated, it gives CASSLTTSTDTQYF.

For the CDR3, the DNA is TGTGCCAGCAGCTTATTTAGCCGGGGGATCTCCTACGAGCAGTACTTC. Its translation: CASSLFSRGISYEQYF. The chain combines TRBV7-2 with TRBJ2-7; weak D call: TRBD2 (6 bases). This CDR3 spans 16 amino acids. With 2 bases removed from V and 0 bases from J, the gap between germline ends came to 14 bases. Germline CDR1 and CDR2: SGHTA and FQGNSA.